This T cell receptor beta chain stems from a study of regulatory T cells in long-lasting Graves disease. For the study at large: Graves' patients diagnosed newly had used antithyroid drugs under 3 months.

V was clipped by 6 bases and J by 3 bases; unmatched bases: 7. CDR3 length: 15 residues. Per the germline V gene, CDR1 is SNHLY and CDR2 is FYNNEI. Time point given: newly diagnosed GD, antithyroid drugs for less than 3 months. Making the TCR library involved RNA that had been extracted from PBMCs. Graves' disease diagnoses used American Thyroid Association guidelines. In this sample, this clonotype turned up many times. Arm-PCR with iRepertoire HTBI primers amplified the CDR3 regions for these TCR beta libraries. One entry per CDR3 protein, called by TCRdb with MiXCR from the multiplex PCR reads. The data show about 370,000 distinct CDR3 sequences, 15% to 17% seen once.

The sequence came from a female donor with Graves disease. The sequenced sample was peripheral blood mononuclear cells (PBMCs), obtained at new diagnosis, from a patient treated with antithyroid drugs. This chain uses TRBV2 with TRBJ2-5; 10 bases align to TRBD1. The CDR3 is CASRGGTGVEETQYF. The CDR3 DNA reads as TGTGCCAGCAGGGGCGGGACAGGGGTGGAAGAGACCCAGTACTTC. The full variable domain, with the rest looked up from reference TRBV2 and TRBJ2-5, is EPEVTQTPSHQVTQMGQEVILRCVPISNHLYFYWYRQILGQKVEFLVSFYNNEISEKSEIFDDQFSVERPDGSNFTLKIRSTKLEDSAMYFCASRGGTGVEETQYFGPGTRLLVL.